This T cell receptor (beta chain) was sequenced for a study of blood T cell repertoires in COVID-19. TCRdb keeps only in-frame clones here, not all; method: immunoSEQ multiplex PCR. The sample holds 490,000 or so clones, roughly nine tenths seen once. V lost 0 bases and J lost 9; bases outside the gene matches: 5. Germline-derived CDR1 and CDR2 are SNHLY and FYNNEI. The CDR3 length is 15 residues. Participants were aged about 18 to 100 years from about two dozen US areas. Categorization into cohorts depended on clinical history that participants reported. Donors in Cohort 3 counted as recovered after two negative PCRs, clearance, or symptom resolution.

The rearrangement joins TRBV2 to TRBJ1-6, with 7 bases fitting TRBD1. The sample comprised PBMCs or T cells enriched from blood (not recorded which). The source of this sequence is a woman in her sixties who had recovered from COVID-19. CDR3 sequence: CASSEARQGGSPLHF. The CDR3 region has the DNA TGTGCCAGCAGTGAAGCCCGACAGGGAGGTTCACCCCTCCACTTT. Complete variable domain (other parts from reference TRBV2 and TRBJ1-6): EPEVTQTPSHQVTQMGQEVILRCVPISNHLYFYWYRQILGQKVEFLVSFYNNEISEKSEIFDDQFSVERPDGSNFTLKIRSTKLEDSAMYFCASSEARQGGSPLHFGNGTRLTVT.